The clone carrying this T cell receptor beta chain was counted a single time. Method: immunoSEQ multiplex PCR; TCRdb's copy keeps in-frame clones and lacks some. The data show some 300,000 clones, roughly nine tenths seen once. Someone with COVID-19 had been met by exposed participants within 2 weeks before study entry. The sample belongs to a study of blood T cell repertoires in COVID-19. The sequencing input was PBMCs or T cells enriched from blood (not recorded which). This TCR derives from a woman aged 50 to 60 who had been exposed to COVID-19.

This chain's CDR3 is CAIRPGQGAVRAFF. The CDR3 region has the DNA TGTGCCATACGGCCCGGACAGGGGGCGGTTAGGGCTTTCTTT. This chain links TRBV10-3 with TRBJ1-1, with 11 bases fitting TRBD1. This CDR3 is built from 14 residues. The germline V gene has CDR1 ENHRY and CDR2 SYGVKD. J was trimmed by 11 bases and V by 9 bases; bases with no gene match: 14.